The sequence of this T cell receptor (beta chain) was determined in a study of identical twins. Findings and limits, study-wide: Some out-of-frame alpha sequences were shared by twins, and these showed excess low generation probability. A cross-sectional statistical analysis, not follow-up of the same donors, supported the conclusions.

This clonotype occurred a few times. Its cognate antigen is unknown. TCRdb independently ran MiXCR on the 5' RACE reads; one entry per CDR3 protein. The sample contains about 530,000 distinct CDR3 sequences, approximately 14% of which appear only once. Another study also made use of these data, one on yellow fever vaccine responses in identical twins.

Source material: CD4+ T cells sorted from blood. This clonotype originated in a woman under 30 in good health.

The CDR3 protein is CASSSSLETYEQYF. The CDR3 region has the DNA TGTGCCAGCAGTTCGTCACTAGAAACTTACGAGCAGTACTTC. V usage is TRBV28 and J usage is TRBJ2-7; a weak D match, TRBD2 (5 bases). The CDR3 loop spans 14 amino acids. Germline CDR1 is MDHEN and CDR2 is SYDVKM. Trimming cost V 4 bases and J 4 bases, with 14 bases left between them.